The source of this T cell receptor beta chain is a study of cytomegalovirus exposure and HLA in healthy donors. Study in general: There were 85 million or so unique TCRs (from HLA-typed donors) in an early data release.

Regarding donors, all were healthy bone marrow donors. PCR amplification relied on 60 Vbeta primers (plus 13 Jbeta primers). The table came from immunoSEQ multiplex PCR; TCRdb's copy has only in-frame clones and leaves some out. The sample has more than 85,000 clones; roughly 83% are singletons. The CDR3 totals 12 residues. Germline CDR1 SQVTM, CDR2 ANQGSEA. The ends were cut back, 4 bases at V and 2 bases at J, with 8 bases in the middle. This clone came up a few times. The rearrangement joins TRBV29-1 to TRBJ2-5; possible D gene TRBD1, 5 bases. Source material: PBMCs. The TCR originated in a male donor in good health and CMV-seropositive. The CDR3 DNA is TGCAGCGTTGCGACAGCTCAAGAGACCCAGTACTTC. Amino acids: CSVATAQETQYF.